This entry describes one TCR beta chain. The antigen remains unidentified. The length of the CDR3 is 13 residues. Trimming pared 6 bases from V and 8 bases from J, leaving 14 bases between. The V gene's germline CDR1 is SGHTA and CDR2 FQGNSA. TCRdb keeps only in-frame clones here, not all; method: immunoSEQ multiplex PCR. In the table there are some 700,000 clones, 80% to 95% of which are singletons. The data are from a study of shared clonotypes between healthy human individuals. Study-wide results and limits: Generation probabilities were higher for clonotypes shared across all four sorted-subset donors than for unshared ones.

The source of this sequence is a man aged 18 to 29 in good health. Some clones in this sample may be carry-over from other donors' samples. The gene calls are TRBV7-2 and TRBJ2-1, with D unresolved. The specimen sequenced was memory CD8+ T cells from PBMCs. Subset: CD45RO+ cells pooled with CCR7-negative TemRA cells. This chain's CDR3 is CASRPRTSDEQFF. The CDR3, as DNA: TGTGCCAGCAGACCTCGGACCTCAGATGAGCAGTTCTTC.